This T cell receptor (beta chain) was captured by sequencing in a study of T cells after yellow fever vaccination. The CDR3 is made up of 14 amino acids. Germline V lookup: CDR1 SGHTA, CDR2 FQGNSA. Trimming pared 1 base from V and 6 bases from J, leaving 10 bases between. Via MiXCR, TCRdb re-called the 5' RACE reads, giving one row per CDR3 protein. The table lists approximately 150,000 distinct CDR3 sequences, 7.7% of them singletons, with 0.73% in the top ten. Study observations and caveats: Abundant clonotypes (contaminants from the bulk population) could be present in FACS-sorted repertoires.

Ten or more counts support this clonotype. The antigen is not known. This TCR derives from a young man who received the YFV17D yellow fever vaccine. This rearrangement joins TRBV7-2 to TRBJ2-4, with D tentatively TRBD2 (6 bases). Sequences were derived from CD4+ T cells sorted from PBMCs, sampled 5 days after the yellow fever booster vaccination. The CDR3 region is CASSLVGSGNIQYF. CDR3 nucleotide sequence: TGTGCCAGCAGCTTAGTGGGTAGCGGAAACATTCAGTACTTC.